This entry is about one TCR beta chain. Its target antigen remains unknown. Per-base qualities were not stored, and no clone one base away is much larger. These data are taken from a study of blood T cells in healthy people across ages (dated by TCRdb to between 2014 and 2016). For the study in its entirety: Template switching captured roughly one uniquely barcoded TCR beta cDNA molecule per two T cells in model experiments. To track age-related changes in TCR beta repertoire diversity, the study relied on deep sequencing normalized with unique cDNA molecular identifiers. Four age groups were formed from the donors: young (average approximately 17 years), middle-aged (just under 40), aged (approximately 60) and long-lived (82). To avoid experimental bias, donors of different ages were randomly spread across the sequencing lanes. Two additional independent replicas of 1 million unique cDNA reads from the same blood draw were analyzed for two donors (one aged 18 to 30 and one aged 80 or older). Overall study results and their limits: Conclusive comparison of naive and antigen-experienced compartments was prevented by the profiling of bulk unsorted PBMCs. The CMV infection status of donors was not known, potentially confounding age-related changes in expanded clonotypes. Total diversity estimates from one million sequenced T cells were considered lower bounds and underestimates. Observed TCR beta diversity per million T cells fell roughly linearly with age, and a significant reduction was already apparent by age approximately 41. Compared with the aged group, the long-lived group had more naive CD4+ T cells, fewer expanded clones and increased TCR diversity, a pattern suggesting age selection. The percentage of naive T cells measured by flow cytometry correlated strongly with observed TCR beta diversity.

Library method: 5' RACE. The run used an Illumina HiSeq 2500. A second PCR of roughly 7 to 11 cycles was performed with a sample-barcoded 5' primer and a J-beta primer mix. Each TCR beta cDNA molecule received a unique molecular identifier from a template-switch 5' adaptor carrying 12 random nucleotides. At least 3 million CDR3-containing paired-end reads were obtained from each sample. First-strand cDNA synthesis was performed from all RNA using the Mint cDNA synthesis kit, with priming by a TRBC-specific oligonucleotide. Following uracil-DNA glycosylase treatment, a first 18-cycle PCR with universal primers M1SS and BC2_uni_R was performed on all cDNA. For the original study's pipeline: Normalization of each sample was performed by random selection of 1 million high-quality reads, each carrying a distinct molecular identifier. Instead of being binned into consensus sequences, reads that shared molecular identifiers were thrown out. MiTCR, set to a Q25 quality threshold and the strictest error-elimination algorithm, was used for CDR3 identification, clonotype clustering and error correction. A nonparametric unseen species model with Euler transformation was used to estimate a lower bound on total TCR beta diversity. TCRdb redid the processing of the public reads, applying fastp at Q25 and MiXCR, and retained in-frame beta chains. Each CDR3 protein appears once, grouped with its most common genes and DNA. V and J calls and clone size were set by TCRdb, not the authors. The sample table lists about 570,000 distinct CDR3 sequences, roughly 29% of them with a count of one. The ten top clones hold around 18% of the sample.

The germline V gene gives CDR1 as SGHTA and CDR2 as FQGNSA. The junction carries 7 bases between V and J, which are trimmed by 1 base and 8 bases respectively. Spanning cysteine to phenylalanine, the CDR3 consists of 12 amino acids. This entry keeps only the CDR3 DNA: 36 bases, framed from base 1. The donors were 40 or so Caucasian individuals from Russia, aged roughly 6 to 100 years, who were systemically healthy. Each donor gave approximately 9.3 milliliters of peripheral blood, collected into EDTA-treated Vacutainer tubes. Ficoll-Paque density-gradient centrifugation was used to isolate PBMCs, with at least 6.5 million per sample. Trizol reagent was used to extract total RNA from PBMCs, with at least 5.5 micrograms per sample. Naive CD45RAhigh/CD27high T cell percentages were measured by flow cytometry on a PBMC aliquot from every donor.

The rearranged chain carries TRBV7-2 and TRBJ2-3; confidence is insufficient to name the D gene. The TCR sequence derives from a woman in her seventies in good health. Sequences were obtained from blood. The nucleotide sequence reads TGTGCCAGCAGCTTAGTAACTTTTACGCAGTATTTT. Its protein product is CASSLVTFTQYF.